Each of the 29 T cell receptor beta chains below was sequenced from the same sample in a study of blood T cell repertoires in COVID-19. Generated by immunoSEQ multiplex PCR, the TCRdb table keeps only in-frame clones and is missing some. The profile shows some 150,000 clones, around 83% of them singletons. The sequenced sample consisted of PBMCs or T cells enriched from blood (not recorded which). Receptor source: a woman between 50 and 59 years old in a cohort exposed to, infected with or recovered from COVID-19 (not recorded which).

This clone came up a few times. The V and J genes are TRBV7-2 and TRBJ2-1; tentatively, D is TRBD1 (6 bases). The length of the CDR3 is 14 residues. Trimming took 0 bases from V and 6 from J, leaving 9 bases between them. Germline CDR1 reads SGHTA; CDR2 reads FQGNSA. The CDR3 here is CASSLADRPNEQFF. CDR3 coding DNA: TGTGCCAGCAGCTTAGCGGACAGACCCAATGAGCAGTTCTTC. The full variable domain, with the rest looked up from reference TRBV7-2 and TRBJ2-1, is GAGVSQSPSNKVTEKGKDVELRCDPISGHTALYWYRQSLGQGLEFLIYFQGNSAPDKSGLPSDRFSAERTGGSVSTLTIQRTQQEDSAVYLCASSLADRPNEQFFGPGTRLTVL.

The rearrangement uses TRBV11-3 and TRBJ2-4, with D maybe TRBD1 (6 bases). CDR1 is SGHNT and CDR2 is YENEEA in the germline V gene. The CDR3 is 17 residues long. Deletions cut 0 bases from V and 0 bases from J, with 12 bases between. DNA for the CDR3: TGTGCCAGCAGCTTAGATTTGACAGGACTAGCCAAAAACATTCAGTACTTC. It yields the protein CASSLDLTGLAKNIQYF.

J is TRBJ2-7 and V is TRBV7-2; 8 bases map to TRBD1. CDR3 length: 14 residues. V was clipped by 4 bases and J by 6 bases; unmatched bases: 8. CDR1 is SGHTA, CDR2 FQGNSA, per germline. CDR3 in amino acids: CASSSDRGLGEQYF. The CDR3 region has the DNA TGTGCCAGCAGCTCTGACAGGGGACTGGGCGAGCAGTACTTC. Based on the CDR3 plus reference TRBV7-2 and TRBJ2-7, the full variable domain is GAGVSQSPSNKVTEKGKDVELRCDPISGHTALYWYRQSLGQGLEFLIYFQGNSAPDKSGLPSDRFSAERTGGSVSTLTIQRTQQEDSAVYLCASSSDRGLGEQYFGPGTRLTVT.

The chain employs TRBV3-1 (or the pseudogene TRBV3-2) and TRBJ2-3; D is unclear. Trimming removed 4 bases at V and 5 bases at J, with 7 bases between. The CDR3 is made up of 12 amino acids. CDR1 and CDR2 (germline): LGHDT, YNNKEL (reference sequence). Here the CDR3 DNA reads TGTGCCAGCAGCCCCTACTTAGATACGCAGTATTTT. As protein: CASSPYLDTQYF.

The DNA for the CDR3 is TGTGCCAGCAGTGAAGCGTACGTGAGTTGGTACGAGCAGTACTTC. Amino acids: CASSEAYVSWYEQYF. The chain combines TRBV6-1 with TRBJ2-7; D is unclear. Germline-derived CDR1 and CDR2 are MNHNS and SASEGT. Deletions cut 0 bases from V and 4 bases from J, with 13 bases between. CDR3 size: 15 residues.

The chain is built from TRBV7-6 and TRBJ1-1; D is ambiguous. CDR3 length: 16 residues. Trimming removed 4 bases from V and 3 bases from J, with 18 bases in between. Germline V gene data show CDR1 as SGHVS and CDR2 as FNYEAQ. The CDR3 nucleotides are TGTGCCAGCAGCTCTGGCACCGACGGCGGAGACACTGAAGCTTTCTTT. This gives the protein CASSSGTDGGDTEAFF.

The gene calls are TRBV10-3 and TRBJ1-5, with D uncertain. The V gene lost 4 bases and the J gene lost 0 bases, with 10 bases spanning the gap. Looked up from germline, CDR1 is ENHRY and CDR2 is SYGVKD. There are 15 residues in the CDR3. The CDR3 loop reads CAISVLPGSNQPQHF. The CDR3 DNA reads TGTGCCATCAGTGTTTTGCCGGGTAGCAATCAGCCCCAGCATTTT.

This rearrangement joins TRBV20-1 to TRBJ1-1, with no clear D. Germline V gene sequence: CDR1 DFQATT, CDR2 SNEGSKA (reference sequence). Trimming stripped 8 bases from V and 1 base from J, with 8 bases between. This CDR3 has 11 residues. The CDR3 protein is CSTTENTEAFF. In DNA form, the CDR3 reads TGCAGTACCACAGAGAACACTGAAGCTTTCTTT.

This clone showed up just once. The V call is TRBV28, the J call TRBJ1-3; 9 bases agree with TRBD1. The CDR3 totals 17 residues. Germline V CDR1 and CDR2: MDHEN, SYDVKM. V dropped 6 bases and J dropped 0; count of bases not matched to a gene: 9. The CDR3 sequence is CASRGQGQTDSGNTIYF. The CDR3, as DNA: TGTGCCAGCAGGGGACAGGGACAAACTGACTCTGGAAACACCATATATTTT.

The CDR3 spells CASVSLQQNEKLFF. In DNA, the CDR3 is TGTGCCAGCGTGTCGTTACAACAAAATGAAAAACTGTTTTTT. The chain has TRBV28 and TRBJ1-4; D unresolved. V dropped 8 bases and J dropped 5 bases, with 15 bases sitting between them. Germline values: CDR1 MDHEN, CDR2 SYDVKM. The CDR3 runs to 14 residues. Looking up the rest from reference TRBV28 and TRBJ1-4 gives the full variable domain: DVKVTQSSRYLVKRTGEKVFLECVQDMDHENMFWYRQDPGLGLRLIYFSYDVKMKEKGDIPEGYSVSREKKERFSLILESASTNQTSMYLCASVSLQQNEKLFFGSGTQLSVL.

The chain uses TRBV25-1 and TRBJ2-1, with 7 bases aligning to TRBD2. The CDR3 runs 13 residues. Germline values: CDR1 MGHDK, CDR2 SYGVNS. J gave up 7 bases and V 0 bases, and 0 bases lay outside the gene matches. CDR3 nucleotides: TGTGCCAGCAGTGAATACGGGAGGAATGAGCAGTTCTTC. Its translation: CASSEYGRNEQFF.

This rearrangement joins TRBV29-1 to TRBJ1-4; maybe TRBD1 (5 bases). Germline loops: CDR1 SQVTM, CDR2 ANQGSEA. The CDR3 is 12 residues long. Deletions cut 7 bases from V and 3 bases from J, with 9 bases between. The CDR3: CSGGGANEKLFF. DNA of the CDR3: TGCAGCGGGGGAGGGGCTAATGAAAAACTGTTTTTT.

This clone showed up just once. The chain is built from TRBV12-3 or TRBV12-4 and TRBJ1-1; 7 nucleotides align to TRBD1. The V and J ends lost 5 bases and 5 bases, in that order; junction bases with no gene match: 2. There are 12 residues in the CDR3. CDR3 in amino acids: CASSQTGTEAFF. The CDR3 region has the DNA TGTGCCAGCAGTCAGACAGGGACTGAAGCTTTCTTT.

The chain joins TRBV2 to TRBJ2-7, with 9 bases that match TRBD1. J lost 5 bases, V lost 6 bases, and 2 bases had no gene match. Germline V lookup: CDR1 SNHLY, CDR2 FYNNEI. The CDR3 consists of 12 residues. In DNA form, the CDR3 reads TGTGCCAGCAGGAGACAGGGGGACGAGCAGTACTTC. Its translation: CASRRQGDEQYF.

V and J are TRBV11-2 and TRBJ2-7; tentatively, D is TRBD2 (5 bases). This CDR3 region has 14 residues. Trimming stripped 5 bases from V and 2 bases from J, with 13 bases between. CDR1 is SGHAT and CDR2 is FQNNGV in the germline V gene. The CDR3 spells CASSKSRLTYEQYF. CDR3 nucleotides: TGTGCCAGCAGCAAAAGCAGACTAACCTACGAGCAGTACTTC.

This clone turned up a few times. The genes are TRBV2 and TRBJ2-3; the match to TRBD1 covers 11 bases. Germline V lookup: CDR1 SNHLY, CDR2 FYNNEI. CDR3 length: 14 residues. Trimming took 5 bases from V and 5 from J; bases not matched to a gene: 3. Here the CDR3 reads CASSSDRGRDTQYF. CDR3 sequence (DNA): TGTGCCAGCAGTTCGGACAGGGGGCGAGATACGCAGTATTTT. Based on the CDR3 plus reference TRBV2 and TRBJ2-3, the full variable domain is EPEVTQTPSHQVTQMGQEVILRCVPISNHLYFYWYRQILGQKVEFLVSFYNNEISEKSEIFDDQFSVERPDGSNFTLKIRSTKLEDSAMYFCASSSDRGRDTQYFGPGTRLTVL.

The chain joins TRBV19 to TRBJ2-1, with D perhaps matching TRBD1 (5 bases). Germline CDR1 and CDR2: LNHDA and SQIVND (reference sequence). The CDR3 length is 13 residues. Trimming removed 1 base at V and 10 bases at J, with 11 bases between. The CDR3 spells CASSIVEGAEQFF. CDR3 sequence (DNA): TGTGCCAGTAGTATAGTCGAAGGGGCGGAGCAGTTCTTC.

The rearrangement links TRBV4-1 to TRBJ1-6; 9 bases agree with TRBD1. Trimming at V came to 3 bases and at J to 13 bases, leaving 10 bases not matched to a gene. The CDR3 contains 15 residues. The germline CDR1 and CDR2 sequences are MGHRA and YSYEKL. The CDR3 coding sequence is TGCGCCAGCAGCCAGGCCGGGACAGGGAATTTCCCCCTCCACTTT. Translating gives CASSQAGTGNFPLHF.

The chain couples TRBV12-3 or TRBV12-4 to TRBJ1-1, with TRBD1 identical over 10 bases. The CDR3 spans 13 residues. V trimming: 5 bases; J trimming: 10 bases; junction bases outside the gene matches: 7. The CDR3 DNA reads as TGTGCCAGCAGTAGACAGGGGGCAGTGGTAGCTTTCTTT. Protein: CASSRQGAVVAFF.

The rearrangement uses TRBV7-3 and TRBJ2-1; 9 nucleotides line up with TRBD2. The length of the CDR3 is 17 residues. The germline V gene encodes CDR1 SGHTA and CDR2 FQGTGA. The trim removed 5 bases at V and 7 bases at J, leaving 15 bases unmatched. Written as DNA, the CDR3 is TGTGCCAGCAGCCCCTGGGGGGCGGGAGGGTTGATAAATGAGCAGTTCTTC. Amino acid sequence: CASSPWGAGGLINEQFF.

The chain uses TRBV28 and TRBJ1-5; 7 bases fit TRBD1. Germline assignment: CDR1 MDHEN and CDR2 SYDVKM. The CDR3 runs 16 residues. V shed 5 bases, J shed 6 bases, and the junction held 13 bases outside the gene matches. CDR3 DNA: TGTGCCAGCAGTAGTGAGGGACAGCCAAGAAGTCAGCCCCAGCATTTT. This translates into CASSSEGQPRSQPQHF.

This clone has just a few counts. The genes are TRBV9 and TRBJ1-2, with unresolved D. CDR1 SGDLS and CDR2 YYNGEE come from the germline V gene. The CDR3 loop spans 12 amino acids. Trimming shortened V by 0 bases and J by 8 bases, and 8 bases separated the two germline ends. CDR3: CASSVGLWGYTF. The DNA for the CDR3 is TGTGCCAGCAGCGTAGGGCTTTGGGGCTACACCTTC.

The chain joins TRBV4-1 to TRBJ2-1, with D maybe TRBD2 (5 bases). V was shortened by 1 base and J by 3 bases, with 10 bases between the two germline ends. The CDR3 consists of 15 residues. CDR1 is MGHRA, CDR2 YSYEKL, per germline. The DNA for the CDR3 is TGCGCCAGCAGCCAAGTTCCAGGAGGCTACAATGAGCAGTTCTTC. Protein: CASSQVPGGYNEQFF.

The rearrangement links TRBV7-9 to TRBJ1-1; D is uncertain. Germline V lookup: CDR1 SEHNR, CDR2 FQNEAQ (reference sequence). The CDR3 is made up of 15 amino acids. V dropped 3 bases and J dropped 0 bases, with 11 bases sitting between them. CDR3: CASSFGRVMNTEAFF. For the CDR3, the DNA is TGTGCCAGCAGCTTCGGGAGGGTGATGAACACTGAAGCTTTCTTT.

This chain joins TRBV5-1 and TRBJ2-3; TRBD1 matches at 9 bases. This CDR3 is built from 15 residues. Trimming took 2 bases from V and 3 from J; bases not matched to a gene: 4. In germline, CDR1 is SGHRS, CDR2 YFSETQ. DNA for the CDR3: TGCGCCAGCAGCTTTTCCGGACAGGGGACAGATACGCAGTATTTT. Protein: CASSFSGQGTDTQYF.

V gene TRBV5-1 combines with J gene TRBJ2-1; 9 nucleotides align to TRBD2. This CDR3 has 15 residues. CDR1 and CDR2 (germline): SGHRS, YFSETQ. J gave up 4 bases and V 4 bases, and 6 bases lay outside the gene matches. CDR3 DNA sequence: TGCGCCAGCAGCGATGCTAGCGGGATGTACAATGAGCAGTTCTTC. It is translated as CASSDASGMYNEQFF.

CDR3 sequence: CASTSGTNTGELFF. Here the CDR3 DNA reads TGTGCCAGTACCTCGGGGACTAACACCGGGGAGCTGTTTTTT. The chain is built from TRBV19 and TRBJ2-2, with D tentatively TRBD2 (6 bases). Trimming removed 7 bases at V and 2 bases at J, with 11 bases between. The CDR3 is 14 amino acids. Germline V gene data show CDR1 as LNHDA and CDR2 as SQIVND (reference sequence).

V is TRBV12-3 or TRBV12-4 and J is TRBJ2-1; D is uncertain. The CDR3 has 13 amino acids. The germline V and J ends were trimmed by 4 bases and 4 bases, with 8 bases remaining between them. CDR3 in amino acids: CASSSGDYNEQFF. The CDR3 region has the DNA TGTGCCAGCAGTTCAGGTGATTACAATGAGCAGTTCTTC.

This clone came up once. V gene TRBV10-2 combines with J gene TRBJ1-1, with TRBD1 matching 10 bases. Germline V lookup: CDR1 WSHSY, CDR2 SAAADI. V shed 6 bases, J shed 6 bases, and the junction held 4 bases outside the gene matches. The CDR3 is made up of 13 amino acids. The CDR3 region is CASSLDRGAEAFF. The DNA for the CDR3 is TGCGCCAGCAGCCTGGACAGGGGGGCTGAAGCTTTCTTT.